What follows are 7 T cell receptor beta chains derived from one specimen sequenced in a study of OX40 agonist ivuxolimab in advanced cancers. The data were produced by immunoSEQ multiplex PCR, yet TCRdb's version contains in-frame clones alone and is incomplete. The sample has roughly 72,000 clones; about 94% are singletons. This specimen was CD4+ or CD8+ T cells sorted from blood, taken in a trial of the OX40 agonist ivuxolimab. These receptors originate from an adult with an advanced solid tumor such as melanoma, head and neck, liver or kidney cancer.

V usage is TRBV19 and J usage is TRBJ2-7; D gene ambiguous. The CDR3 is 16 amino acids. Trimming removed 5 bases from V and 0 bases from J, with 17 bases in between. Germline V gene data show CDR1 as LNHDA and CDR2 as SQIVND (reference sequence). The CDR3 loop is CASSARVGTFSYEQYF. CDR3 nucleotides: TGTGCCAGTAGTGCCCGGGTTGGTACTTTCTCCTACGAGCAGTACTTC. Variable domain in full (rest from reference TRBV19 and TRBJ2-7): DGGITQSPKYLFRKEGQNVTLSCEQNLNHDAMYWYRQDPGQGLRLIYYSQIVNDFQKGDIAEGYSVSREKKESFPLTVTSAQKNPTAFYLCASSARVGTFSYEQYFGPGTRLTVT.

In DNA form, the CDR3 reads TGCGCCAGCAGCTTCGCTAGCGGGTCTAACACCGGGGAGCTGTTTTTT. Translation: CASSFASGSNTGELFF. The chain combines TRBV5-1 with TRBJ2-2, with 8 bases identical to TRBD2. The ends lost 2 bases at V and 2 bases at J; junction bases unmatched: 5. The CDR3 is made up of 16 amino acids. Germline CDR1 reads SGHRS; CDR2 reads YFSETQ.

This clone appeared once. The chain recombines TRBV10-1 with TRBJ2-7; D possibly matches TRBD1 or TRBD2 (5 bases each). The V end lost 10 bases, the J end lost 1 base, and 11 bases lay between the germline ends. Looked up from germline, CDR1 is WNHNN and CDR2 is SYGVQD (reference sequence). The CDR3 sequence is 12 residues long. This CDR3 reads CAIRDGSYEQYF. DNA of the CDR3: TGCGCCATCCGGGACGGATCCTACGAGCAGTACTTC.

The V call is TRBV7-2, the J call TRBJ1-4; tentatively, D is TRBD1 (5 bases). The CDR3 sequence is 14 residues long. The V gene lost 5 bases and the J gene lost 6 bases, with 13 bases spanning the gap. Germline-derived CDR1 and CDR2 are SGHTA and FQGNSA. The CDR3 region is CASSLRDGDEKLFF. In nucleotides, the CDR3 is TGTGCCAGCAGCCTAAGGGACGGGGATGAAAAACTGTTTTTT. The whole variable domain, filled in from reference TRBV7-2 and TRBJ1-4, reads GAGVSQSPSNKVTEKGKDVELRCDPISGHTALYWYRQSLGQGLEFLIYFQGNSAPDKSGLPSDRFSAERTGGSVSTLTIQRTQQEDSAVYLCASSLRDGDEKLFFGSGTQLSVL.

J is TRBJ2-1 and V is TRBV7-3, with D possibly matching TRBD2 (6 bases). Germline loops: CDR1 SGHTA, CDR2 FQGTGA. The ends were cut back, 1 base at V and 0 bases at J, with 7 bases in the middle. CDR3 size: 15 residues. CDR3 residues: CASSLIGSSYNEQFF. In DNA, the CDR3 is TGTGCCAGCAGCTTAATCGGGAGCTCCTACAATGAGCAGTTCTTC.

The chain is built from TRBV10-3 and TRBJ2-7, with 7 bases lining up with TRBD2. This CDR3 has 14 residues. CDR1 is ENHRY and CDR2 is SYGVKD in the germline V gene. Trimming took 4 bases from V and 3 from J; bases not matched to a gene: 6. The CDR3 protein is CAISGGGLNYEQYF. The CDR3 DNA sequence: TGTGCCATCAGTGGGGGGGGATTAAACTACGAGCAGTACTTC.

The chain uses TRBV9 and TRBJ2-4, with 9 positions matching TRBD1. CDR1 is SGDLS, CDR2 YYNGEE, per germline. The CDR3 has 15 residues. The V gene end was trimmed by 5 bases and the J gene end by 1 base; junction bases not matched to a gene: 4. Here the CDR3 DNA reads TGTGCCAGCAGGGACAGGGGATCCGCCAAAAACATTCAGTACTTC. Amino acids: CASRDRGSAKNIQYF.